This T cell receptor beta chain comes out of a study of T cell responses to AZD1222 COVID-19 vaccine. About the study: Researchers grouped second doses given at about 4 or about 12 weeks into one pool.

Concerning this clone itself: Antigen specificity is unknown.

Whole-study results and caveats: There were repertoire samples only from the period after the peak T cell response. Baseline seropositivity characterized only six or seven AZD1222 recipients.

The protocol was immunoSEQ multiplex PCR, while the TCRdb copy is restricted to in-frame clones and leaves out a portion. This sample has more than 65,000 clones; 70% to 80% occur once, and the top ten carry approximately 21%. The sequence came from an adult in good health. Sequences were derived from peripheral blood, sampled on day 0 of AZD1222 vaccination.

The CDR3: CASSYDRSDGTQYF. CDR3 in DNA: TGTGCCAGCAGTTACGATCGGTCCGATGGGACCCAGTACTTC. The chain links TRBV6-2 or TRBV6-3 to TRBJ2-5; D is ambiguous. The ends were cut back, 2 bases at V and 7 bases at J, with 14 bases in the middle. The CDR3 totals 14 residues. Germline CDR1 MNHEY, CDR2 SVGEGT.